This T cell receptor (beta chain) comes out of a study of regulatory T cells in long-lasting Graves disease. General study results and limits: Among samples with persistent disease, TRBV28, TRBJ1-2 and TRBJ2-5 were favored.

With iRepertoire HTBI primers and Arm-PCR of CDR3 regions, TCR beta libraries were built. TCRdb analysed the multiplex PCR reads with MiXCR anew, one entry per CDR3 protein. The repertoire holds approximately 400,000 distinct CDR3 sequences, with about 20% as singletons. This sample's time point: persistent/refractory GD, antithyroid drugs over 5 years with positive TRAb. After RNA was extracted from PBMCs, the TCR library was made from it. EDTA tubes held 7 to 9 milliliters of peripheral blood from each patient. This clonotype turned up a few times. Its antigen is still unknown. The CDR3 spans 15 residues. The V gene's germline CDR1 is LNHDA and CDR2 SQIVND (reference sequence). V dropped 6 bases and J dropped 0 bases, with 12 bases sitting between them.

The sequencing used peripheral blood mononuclear cells (PBMCs), collected when the disease was refractory, from a patient treated with antithyroid drugs. This chain uses TRBV19 with TRBJ2-4, with D uncertain. The receptor comes from a female donor with Graves disease. The CDR3 DNA reads TGTGCCAGTAGCCGCGCATCTCTAGCCAAAAACATTCAGTACTTC. Protein: CASSRASLAKNIQYF.